This T cell receptor (beta chain) originates from a study of blood T cell repertoires in COVID-19. In the study overall: COVID-19 samples, acute and convalescent, were from the United States, Italy and Spain. Sample material is recorded as cDNA or gDNA derived from T cells, B-cell-depleted T cells, or PBMCs.

How the authors handled the data: Amplification of reference gene primers was used by the study to estimate nucleated cell counts. Libraries were prepared by immunoSEQ multiplex PCR; TCRdb keeps only in-frame clonotypes and omits some of them. V, J and clone size reflect that table, while D and trimming were determined from the DNA. The table has some 330,000 clones, 75% to 90% seen once. The CDR3 runs 16 residues. V was pared by 0 bases and J by 9 bases, with 8 bases of the junction left unmatched. In germline, CDR1 is SGDLS, CDR2 YYNGEE. This chain joins TRBV9 and TRBJ2-1; 11 bases match TRBD2. This clonotype was sampled from a woman in her fifties or sixties who had recovered from COVID-19. Sequenced input: PBMCs or T cells enriched from blood (not recorded which). CDR3 bases: TGTGCCAGCAGCGTAGCGCCGGACCTAGCGGGAGGTGAGCAGTTCTTC. Its protein product is CASSVAPDLAGGEQFF.